Given below is one T cell receptor (beta chain) in context. The sample belongs to a study of CD8 T cells in Susac syndrome. The ends lost 4 bases at V and 6 bases at J; junction bases unmatched: 3. CDR1 and CDR2 (germline): SGHRS, YFSETQ. This CDR3 is built from 13 residues. TEMRA cells underwent FACS enrichment and CD8+ and CD4+ T cells underwent negative isolation. cDNA came from roughly 0.53 to 1 ug RNA primed by random hexamers. Amplification of TCR beta CDR3 spanned 54 Vbeta and 13 Jbeta via immunoSEQ multiplex PCR. TCRdb recomputed calls from the immunoSEQ multiplex PCR reads with MiXCR, one row per CDR3 protein. The sample includes roughly 130,000 distinct CDR3 sequences, about 95% of them seen just once.

J is TRBJ2-2 and V is TRBV5-1; 7 bases map to TRBD2. The material sequenced was CD4+ T cells from PBMCs. The sequence was collected from a human donor in good health. The CDR3 protein is CASSDGLAGELFF. DNA for the CDR3: TGCGCCAGCAGCGACGGACTAGCCGGGGAGCTGTTTTTT.